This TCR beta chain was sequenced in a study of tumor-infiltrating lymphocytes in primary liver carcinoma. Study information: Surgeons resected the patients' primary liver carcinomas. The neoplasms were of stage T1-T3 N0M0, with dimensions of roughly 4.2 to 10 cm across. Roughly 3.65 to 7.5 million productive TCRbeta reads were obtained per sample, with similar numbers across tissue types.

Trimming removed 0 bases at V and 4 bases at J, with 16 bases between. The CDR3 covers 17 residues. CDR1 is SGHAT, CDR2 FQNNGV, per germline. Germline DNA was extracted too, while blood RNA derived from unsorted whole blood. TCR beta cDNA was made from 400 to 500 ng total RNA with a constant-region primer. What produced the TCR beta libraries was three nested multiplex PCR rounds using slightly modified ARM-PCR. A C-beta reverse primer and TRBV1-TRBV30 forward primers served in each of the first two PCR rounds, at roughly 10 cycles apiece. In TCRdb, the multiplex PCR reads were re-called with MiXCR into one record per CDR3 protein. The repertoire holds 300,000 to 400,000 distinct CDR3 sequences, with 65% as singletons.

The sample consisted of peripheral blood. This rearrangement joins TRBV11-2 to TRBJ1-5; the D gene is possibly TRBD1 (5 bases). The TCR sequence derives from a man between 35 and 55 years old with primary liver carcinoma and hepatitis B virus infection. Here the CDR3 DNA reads TGTGCCAGCAGCTTAGAAACCCCAGGGTCGCTAAATCAGCCCCAGCATTTT. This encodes CASSLETPGSLNQPQHF.